The subject of this entry is one T cell receptor (beta chain). What it binds is unknown. TCRdb keeps only in-frame clones here, not all; method: immunoSEQ multiplex PCR. In the table there are about 51,000 clones, around four fifths of which are singletons. Time point specified: week 5, during vaccination. Doses comprised 300 ug of mutant IDH1 20-mer peptide each, plus topical imiquimod. The CDR3 consists of 15 residues. The ends lost 2 bases at V and 6 bases at J; junction bases unmatched: 7. The germline V gene has CDR1 MNHNS and CDR2 SASEGT. The data originate from a study of a mutant IDH1 vaccine in newly diagnosed glioma.

The specimen was PBMCs, collected from a glioma patient whose treatment included an IDH1 peptide vaccine. The chain links TRBV6-1 to TRBJ1-5; 7 bases fit TRBD1. This TCR came from a man aged 50 to 60 with glioma. The CDR3 nucleotides read TGTGCCAGCAGTGAAAGGGGGCAGCGAAGTCAGCCCCAGCATTTT. Translating gives CASSERGQRSQPQHF.